This T cell receptor beta chain is from a study of PD-1 blockade in classical Hodgkin lymphoma (TCRdb year 2020). Regarding the study in general: Nivolumab dosing was 3 mg/kg intravenously every 2 weeks, continuing until either disease progression or unacceptable toxicity. A peripheral blood immune signature of response to PD-1 blockade in classical Hodgkin lymphoma was defined using TCR beta sequencing and CyTOF. General findings and caveats noted by the study authors: A significant rise by C4D1 was seen in CD4+ but not CD8+ TCR diversity (p=0.0027 vs p=0.16), with the rise being most apparent in complete responders (p=0.02). Among trial patients, those achieving complete response had baseline diversity similar to that of newly diagnosed patients, while diversity was significantly lower in partial responders and progressors. Newly diagnosed patients were reported to have lower baseline TCR diversity than healthy donors, and relapsed/refractory patients were reported to have lower baseline TCR diversity still. Lower diversity was observed in patients in whom nivolumab was started less than 1 year after ASCT, and these patients were excluded from later analyses so that confounding by immune reconstitution would be avoided. The study was limited to a single clinical trial cohort, and causes of repertoire differences, possibly disease activity or prior therapy, remained undefined.

Genomic DNA was extracted with the Qiagen DNeasy kit from unsorted PBMCs and from negatively selected CD4+ and CD8+ fractions. Using primers that anneal to V and J segments, immunoSEQ multiplex PCR amplified the TCR beta CDR3 regions. A synthetic immune receptor repertoire was used to minimize amplification bias, and remaining bias was computationally removed after sequencing. The paper's processing steps were these. Repertoire diversity was quantified as the Shannon entropy index using custom Python scripts. Unsorted, CD4+ and CD8+ repertoires were analyzed separately, except in combined analyses where CD4+ and CD8+ sequences were merged in silico. A clone counted as expanded when the clone's frequency after treatment rose at least 2-fold relative to C1D1, and clones undetected at baseline were given a pseudocount of 0.5. Singleton clones were defined as clones with 0 or 1 copy at C1D1, and non-singleton clones were defined as clones with 2 or more copies. Clones expanded in unsorted samples were annotated as CD4+, CD8+ or unknown by matching protein sequences in sorted samples from the same patient. Wilcoxon tests on paired samples were used to test changes in diversity from C1D1 to C4D1. TCRdb mirrors the immuneACCESS table, restricted to in-frame sequences. Some clones are absent from its copies; in checked studies, under half trace to an unresolved V gene, and the reason for the others is unknown. D and trimming were read from the DNA, whereas the V and J calls and clone size are those reported in that table. Counted in this sample were roughly 46,000 clones; under 80% of them appeared once. In total, the top ten clones hold over 9.5% of the sample.

The intended sense of this specimen's time point label: cycle 4 day 1 (C4D1), after less than 7 weeks of nivolumab. All trial patients had relapsed after autologous stem cell transplantation, with cohorts A, B and C differing in prior brentuximab vedotin exposure. The trial cohort was composed of approximately 56 patients with relapsed/refractory classical Hodgkin lymphoma, for whom complete response, partial response or progressive disease was recorded as best overall response. Trial patients were treated with single-agent nivolumab in the multi-cohort phase II CheckMate 205 trial. Best overall response was determined by an independent review committee according to the 2007 International Working Group response criteria. PBMCs from the trial were collected at three points: immediately before nivolumab initiation (C1D1), and during therapy at cycle 2 day 1 and cycle 4 day 1. After peripheral blood was drawn into 8 mL Vacutainer Cell Preparation Tubes, PBMCs were isolated by centrifugation and then cryopreserved.

To note about this clone: This receptor's antigen is unknown. Base qualities were left out, and no much larger clone turns up one base away.

From V the trimming removes 4 bases and from J it removes 0 bases, while the gene matches leave 8 bases of the junction unaccounted for. Reading the germline V gene gives CDR1 SGHRS and CDR2 YFSETQ. The CDR3 measures 16 amino acids from cysteine to phenylalanine. CDR3 DNA is the only sequence kept; it has 48 bases, read in frame from the first base. The chain couples TRBV5-1 to TRBJ1-1; the junction holds 8 bases that match TRBD1. The receptor was isolated from a human donor with classical Hodgkin lymphoma. The sample consisted of peripheral blood mononuclear cells (PBMCs), taken before the fourth cycle of nivolumab. The CDR3 in this case is CASSPGQGLMNTEAFF. The base sequence is TGCGCCAGCAGCCCCGGACAGGGATTGATGAACACTGAAGCTTTCTTT.